This T cell receptor beta chain was profiled in a study of blood T cell repertoires in COVID-19. Study in general: The United States, Italy and Spain were the sources of the acute and convalescent COVID-19 samples. T cells, B-cell-depleted T cells, or PBMCs supplied cDNA or gDNA.

Authors' processing steps: Amplification of reference gene primers provided the estimated nucleated cell counts. Clones were read by immunoSEQ multiplex PCR, and TCRdb kept only the in-frame ones, dropping some. That table is the source of V, J and clone size, and D and trimming were worked out from the DNA. The sample records around 280,000 clones, 87% being singletons. The germline V gene encodes CDR1 SGHRS and CDR2 YFSETQ. This CDR3 comprises 13 residues. V was pared by 1 base and J by 8 bases, with 12 bases between. The receptor was isolated from a woman aged 50 to 60 who had recovered from COVID-19. This chain joins TRBV5-1 and TRBJ1-2; D is unresolved. Sequenced: peripheral blood. The CDR3 coding sequence is TGCGCCAGCAGCTTGACATCTGGCACAGGCTACACCTTC. It encodes CASSLTSGTGYTF.